This TCR beta chain originates from a study of cytomegalovirus exposure and HLA in healthy donors. Study-level results: Donors belonging to an Asian-associated ancestry cluster reportedly showed fewer N-insertions in productive TCRs than the roughly 680-donor mean, according to what a later analysis found.

CDR1 and CDR2 from the germline V gene are SGHRS and YFSETQ. The CDR3 length is 15 residues. Trimming cost V 4 bases and J 6 bases; bases outside gene matches: 7. Vbeta (60) and Jbeta (13) primers were used in the PCR. Sequencing was performed with immunoSEQ multiplex PCR; in TCRdb, only in-frame clones are kept and a portion is missing. The sample yields approximately 140,000 clones, approximately 57% seen once. A word on this clone: Its antigen is still unknown.

This chain uses TRBV5-1 with TRBJ1-4, with 9 bases that match TRBD1. The clonotype comes from a male donor in good health and CMV-seronegative. The sample consisted of PBMCs. CDR3 coding DNA: TGCGCCAGCAGCGTCGACAGGGGGTCTGATGAAAAACTGTTTTTT. Protein sequence: CASSVDRGSDEKLFF.